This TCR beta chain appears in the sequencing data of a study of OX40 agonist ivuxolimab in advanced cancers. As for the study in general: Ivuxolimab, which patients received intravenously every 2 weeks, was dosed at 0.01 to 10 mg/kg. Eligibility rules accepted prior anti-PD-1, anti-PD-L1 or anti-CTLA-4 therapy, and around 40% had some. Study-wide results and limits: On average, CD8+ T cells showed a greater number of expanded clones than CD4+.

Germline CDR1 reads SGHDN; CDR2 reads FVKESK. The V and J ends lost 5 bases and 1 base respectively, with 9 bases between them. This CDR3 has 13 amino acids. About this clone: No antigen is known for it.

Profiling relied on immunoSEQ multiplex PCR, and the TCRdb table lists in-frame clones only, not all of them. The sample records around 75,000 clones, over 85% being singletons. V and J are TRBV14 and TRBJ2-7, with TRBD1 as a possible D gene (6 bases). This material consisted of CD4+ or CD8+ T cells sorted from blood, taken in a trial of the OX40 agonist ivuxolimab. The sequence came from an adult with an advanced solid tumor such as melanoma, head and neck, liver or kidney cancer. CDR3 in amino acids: CASSNRVSYEQYF. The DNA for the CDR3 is TGTGCCAGCAGCAACAGGGTTTCCTACGAGCAGTACTTC.